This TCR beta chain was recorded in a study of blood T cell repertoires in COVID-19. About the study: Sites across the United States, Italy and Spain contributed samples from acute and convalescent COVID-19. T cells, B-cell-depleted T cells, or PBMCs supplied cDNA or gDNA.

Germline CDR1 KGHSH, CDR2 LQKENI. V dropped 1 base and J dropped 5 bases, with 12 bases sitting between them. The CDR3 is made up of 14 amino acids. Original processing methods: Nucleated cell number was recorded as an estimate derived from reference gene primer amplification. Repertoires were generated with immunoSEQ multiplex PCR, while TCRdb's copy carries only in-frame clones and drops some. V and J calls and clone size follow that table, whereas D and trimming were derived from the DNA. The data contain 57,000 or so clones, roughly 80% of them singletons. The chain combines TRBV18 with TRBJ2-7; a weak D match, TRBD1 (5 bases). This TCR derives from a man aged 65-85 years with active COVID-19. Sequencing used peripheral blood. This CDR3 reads CASSPQGNGDEQYF. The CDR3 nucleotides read TGTGCCAGCTCACCACAGGGGAATGGGGACGAGCAGTACTTC.